This T cell receptor beta chain is drawn from a study of neurological immune-mediated disorders. Study conclusions and caveats: There were no CDR3 amino acid sequences shared by expanded clones across subjects, a result suggesting private repertoires in all groups.

V was shortened by 4 bases and J by 1 base, with 11 bases between the two germline ends. The length of the CDR3 is 14 residues. Germline loops: CDR1 SGHDT, CDR2 YYEEEE. TCRdb analysed the 5' RACE reads with MiXCR anew, one entry per CDR3 protein. The sample consists of tens of thousands of distinct CDR3 sequences, approximately 10% of them appearing once. This clonotype has a count of ten or more. Its specificity is unknown. 2 million PBMCs stored at -80 C were the source of the unsorted libraries. This receptor was taken from a man in his forties in good health. Sequencing was carried out using PBMCs. This chain connects TRBV5-6 to TRBJ1-1; D is perhaps TRBD1 (5 bases). CDR3 in amino acids: CASSAGTANTEAFF. As DNA, the CDR3 is TGTGCCAGCAGCGCAGGGACCGCGAACACTGAAGCTTTCTTT.